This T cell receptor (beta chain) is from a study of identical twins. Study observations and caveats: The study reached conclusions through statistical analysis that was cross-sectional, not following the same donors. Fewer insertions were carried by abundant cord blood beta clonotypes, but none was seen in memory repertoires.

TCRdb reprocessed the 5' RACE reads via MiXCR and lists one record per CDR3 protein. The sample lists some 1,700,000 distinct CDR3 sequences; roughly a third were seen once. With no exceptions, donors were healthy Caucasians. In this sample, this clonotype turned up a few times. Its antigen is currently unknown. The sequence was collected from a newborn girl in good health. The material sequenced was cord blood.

In DNA form, the CDR3 reads TGTGCCAGCTCATCCAACAGAGACACTGAAGCTTTCTTT. As protein: CASSSNRDTEAFF. The chain carries TRBV18 and TRBJ1-1; D is unresolved. Germline loops: CDR1 KGHSH, CDR2 LQKENI. This CDR3 has 13 amino acids. V lost 5 bases, J lost 3 bases, and 10 bases lay in between.